Described below is a single TCR beta chain sequence and its context. This sample was included in a study of blood T cell repertoires in COVID-19. Libraries were prepared by immunoSEQ multiplex PCR; TCRdb keeps only in-frame clonotypes and omits some of them. Of about 160,000 clones listed, about 88% are singletons. Enrolled during active infection, Seattle patients were then followed longitudinally. Trimming took off 3 bases at V and 3 bases at J, with 7 bases between the two ends. The CDR3 sequence is 13 residues long. Germline assignment: CDR1 LNHDA and CDR2 SQIVND (reference sequence). The J gene is TRBJ2-3, the V gene TRBV19; D may be TRBD2 (5 bases). This TCR was recovered from a woman aged 45-65 years with COVID-19, enrolled during active disease. Sequencing input: peripheral blood. CDR3 bases: TGTGCCAGTAGTATCGAGGGAACAGATACGCAGTATTTT. Protein sequence: CASSIEGTDTQYF.